This TCR beta chain emerged from a study of cytomegalovirus exposure and HLA in healthy donors. Study as a whole: As an earlier analysis found, roughly 180 million T cells yielded about 120 million unique TCR beta sequences. Overall study results and limits: Later analysis identified a missense DCLRE1C variant that was linked to TCR beta V- and J-gene trimming. 16,951 TCR beta sequences were associated with HLA alleles at 0.05 false discovery rate in a later analysis.

This clone was picked up one time. Its antigen is as yet unknown. V lost 5 bases and J lost 5; bases outside the gene matches: 16. This CDR3 has 17 amino acids. Germline loops: CDR1 LNHDA, CDR2 SQIVND (reference sequence). The PCR ran on 60 Vbeta and 13 Jbeta primers. Libraries were prepared by immunoSEQ multiplex PCR; TCRdb keeps only in-frame clonotypes and omits some of them. The sample holds 150,000 to 250,000 clones, about four fifths seen once. The chain has TRBV19 and TRBJ1-1; 8 bases are a match to TRBD1. This clonotype originated in a boy aged 2 to 9 in good health and CMV-seronegative. The sequencing input was PBMCs. CDR3 sequence (DNA): TGTGCCAGTAGTTCCAAGGGGACAGGTTGGGTGGAAACTGAAGCTTTCTTT. Its protein product is CASSSKGTGWVETEAFF.